The 17 T cell receptor beta chains reported below all come from one sample, sequenced in a study of cytomegalovirus exposure and HLA in healthy donors. Sequenced by immunoSEQ multiplex PCR; TCRdb stores in-frame clones only, minus some. The sample includes approximately 90,000 clones, roughly 96% of them seen just once. The material sequenced was PBMCs. The receptors derive from a man between 18 and 35 years old in good health and CMV-seronegative.

The CDR3 region is CASSQGTGGGYEQYF. CDR3 DNA: TGTGCCAGCAGCCAGGGGACAGGGGGCGGCTACGAGCAGTACTTC. The chain links TRBV13 to TRBJ2-7; 12 positions agree with TRBD1. Trimming cost V 5 bases and J 3 bases; bases outside gene matches: 5. This CDR3 has 15 amino acids. The germline V gene has CDR1 PRHDT and CDR2 FYEKMQ (reference sequence).

The chain joins TRBV5-1 to TRBJ1-1; tentative D call: TRBD1 (6 bases). The CDR3 is 15 residues long. Between the trimmed V and J ends, which lost 3 bases and 0 bases, there was a span of 12 bases. Germline V lookup: CDR1 SGHRS, CDR2 YFSETQ. The CDR3 nucleotides are TGCGCCAGCAGCTCAGGACCAGGGGTGAACACTGAAGCTTTCTTT. Its protein is CASSSGPGVNTEAFF.

The CDR3 region has the DNA TGTGCCAGCGGTCGGTCCTACAATGAGCAGTTCTTC. It encodes CASGRSYNEQFF. The genes are TRBV6-1 and TRBJ2-1; D gene uncertain. Trimming stripped 8 bases from V and 1 base from J, with 6 bases between. The CDR3 length is 12 residues. From germline, CDR1 is MNHNS and CDR2 SASEGT.

This clone was picked up one time. This chain joins TRBV5-1 and TRBJ1-1; 8 bases are a match to TRBD1. Germline V gives CDR1 SGHRS, CDR2 YFSETQ. CDR3 length: 15 residues. V was pared by 2 bases and J by 4 bases, with 7 bases of the junction left unmatched. CDR3 residues: CASSLRATGGTEAFF. Here the CDR3 DNA reads TGCGCCAGCAGCTTAAGAGCTACAGGGGGCACTGAAGCTTTCTTT.

The chain joins TRBV10-3 to TRBJ1-1; possibly TRBD1 for D (6 bases). CDR1 is ENHRY and CDR2 is SYGVKD in the germline V gene. V shed 0 bases and J shed 6 bases, with 17 bases lying between them. The length of the CDR3 is 16 residues. CDR3 protein: CAISESVARGQAEAFF. As DNA, the CDR3 is TGTGCCATCAGTGAGTCGGTAGCCAGGGGTCAGGCTGAAGCTTTCTTT.

V gene TRBV27 combines with J gene TRBJ1-1; D unresolved. Germline V gives CDR1 MNHEY, CDR2 SMNVEV (reference sequence). V gave up 0 bases and J gave up 4 bases, with 6 bases separating them. The CDR3 has 13 amino acids. The CDR3 DNA reads as TGTGCCAGCAGTTTATCGGAGGCCACTGAAGCTTTCTTT. Its translation is CASSLSEATEAFF.

This clone was picked up one time. CDR3 coding DNA: TGTGCCAGCAGCCAAGAGAGCCTAACCGGGACAGGGAGCCTAGCGGGAGGGCCGCGGGAGCAGTACTTC. Protein product: CASSQESLTGTGSLAGGPREQYF. The V gene is TRBV4-2, the J gene TRBJ2-7, with 12 bases lining up with TRBD2. V was clipped by 0 bases and J by 7 bases; unmatched bases: 28. The germline V gene has CDR1 LGHNA and CDR2 YNFKEQ. The CDR3 sequence is 23 residues long.

V is TRBV30 and J is TRBJ2-1; D is undetermined. This CDR3 has 11 amino acids. Germline lookup yields CDR1 GTSNPN and CDR2 SVGIG (reference sequence). V gave up 6 bases and J gave up 2 bases, with 5 bases separating them. This chain's CDR3 is CACKTYNEQFF. The CDR3, as DNA: TGTGCCTGCAAAACCTACAATGAGCAGTTCTTC.

Here the CDR3 DNA reads TGTGCCAGTACTTGGGCCATGAACACTGAAGCTTTCTTT. Protein: CASTWAMNTEAFF. The gene calls are TRBV14 and TRBJ1-1; D ambiguous. Germline CDR1 reads SGHDN; CDR2 reads FVKESK. The CDR3 extends over 13 amino acids. The V gene lost 9 bases and the J gene lost 0 bases, with 11 bases spanning the gap.

The chain couples TRBV29-1 to TRBJ1-1; D gene ambiguous. Per the germline V gene, CDR1 is SQVTM and CDR2 is ANQGSEA. V was cut by 4 bases and J by 1 base, with 16 bases left in between. The CDR3 runs to 15 residues. The CDR3 DNA follows: TGCAGCGTTGTCGCAGGCCTCCATAAGAACACTGAAGCTTTCTTT. Its translation is CSVVAGLHKNTEAFF.

V is TRBV21-1 and J is TRBJ1-2; the DNA was not compared with TRBD1, the D call given in the table. TRBV21-1 is shown as a pseudogene. The CDR3 contains 13 residues. The CDR3 here is CASWDSRRRGYTF. The CDR3 DNA is TGTGCCAGCTGGGACAGCCGCCGGCGCGGCTACACCTTC.

The V call is TRBV9, the J call TRBJ2-2, with 8 bases identical to TRBD2. This CDR3 comprises 17 residues. Per the germline V gene, CDR1 is SGDLS and CDR2 is YYNGEE. With 0 bases clipped from V and 4 bases from J, the junction kept 8 bases outside the gene matches. The CDR3 here is CASSVATSGPITGELFF. CDR3 DNA: TGTGCCAGCAGCGTAGCTACTAGCGGACCTATCACCGGGGAGCTGTTTTTT. The whole variable domain, remainder taken from reference TRBV9 and TRBJ2-2, is DSGVTQTPKHLITATGQRVTLRCSPRSGDLSVYWYQQSLDQGLQFLIQYYNGEERAKGNILERFSAQQFPDLHSELNLSSLELGDSALYFCASSVATSGPITGELFFGEGSRLTVL.

This clone was seen a single time. The chain links TRBV12-5 to TRBJ2-2; no clear D. The germline V and J ends were trimmed by 1 base and 1 base, with 4 bases remaining between them. This CDR3 comprises 14 residues. Germline V gene data show CDR1 as LGHNT and CDR2 as FRNRAP. The chain's CDR3 is CASGLAWNTGELFF. The CDR3 DNA reads as TGTGCTAGTGGTTTGGCATGGAACACCGGGGAGCTGTTTTTT.

The rearrangement uses TRBV29-1 and TRBJ1-2, with no clear D. This CDR3 contains 15 residues. Trimming stripped 6 bases from V and 0 bases from J, with 17 bases between. Germline loops: CDR1 SQVTM, CDR2 ANQGSEA. The CDR3: CSVERGQDSNYGYTF. CDR3 in DNA: TGCAGCGTCGAAAGAGGGCAGGATTCTAACTATGGCTACACCTTC. Full variable domain (missing parts from reference TRBV29-1 and TRBJ1-2): SAVISQKPSRDICQRGTSLTIQCQVDSQVTMMFWYRQQPGQSLTLIATANQGSEATYESGFVIDKFPISRPNLTFSTLTVSNMSPEDSSIYLCSVERGQDSNYGYTFGSGTRLTVV.

V gene TRBV7-8 combines with J gene TRBJ2-7, with 9 bases aligning to TRBD1. Germline CDR1 is SGHVS and CDR2 is FQNEAQ. Trimming cost V 5 bases and J 3 bases; bases outside gene matches: 17. The CDR3 is 18 amino acids. This CDR3 reads CASSTGTGIVMVSYEQYF. The DNA for the CDR3 is TGTGCCAGCAGCACCGGGACAGGGATCGTTATGGTCAGCTACGAGCAGTACTTC.

J is TRBJ1-1 and V is TRBV4-1; possibly TRBD1 for D (5 bases). This CDR3 has 13 residues. The V end lost 3 bases, the J end lost 4 bases, and 9 bases lay between the germline ends. CDR1 and CDR2 from the germline V gene are MGHRA and YSYEKL. The CDR3, as DNA: TGCGCCAGCAGCCAGCAGGGAACCACTGAAGCTTTCTTT. Amino acid sequence: CASSQQGTTEAFF.

V gene TRBV7-3 combines with J gene TRBJ2-5, with D possibly TRBD2 on 6 matching bases. Germline CDR1 SGHTA, CDR2 FQGTGA. The CDR3 length is 16 residues. V dropped 6 bases and J dropped 7 bases, with 24 bases sitting between them. CDR3 nucleotides: TGTGCCAGCAGTTCCGAGACTAGATCAGCGTCGGGGACCCAGTACTTC. Its translation is CASSSETRSASGTQYF.